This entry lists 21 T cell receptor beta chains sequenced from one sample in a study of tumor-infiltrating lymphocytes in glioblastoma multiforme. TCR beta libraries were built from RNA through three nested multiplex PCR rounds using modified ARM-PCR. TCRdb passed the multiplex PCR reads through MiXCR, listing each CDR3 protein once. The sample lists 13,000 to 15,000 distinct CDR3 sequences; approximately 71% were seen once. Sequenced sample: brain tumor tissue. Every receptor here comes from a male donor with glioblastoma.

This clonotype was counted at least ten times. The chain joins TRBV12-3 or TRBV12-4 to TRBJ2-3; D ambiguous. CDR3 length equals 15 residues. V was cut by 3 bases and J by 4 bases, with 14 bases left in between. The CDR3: CASSLYDPNADTQYF. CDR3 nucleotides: TGTGCCAGCAGTTTGTACGACCCCAATGCAGATACGCAGTATTTT.

The CDR3 DNA reads TGTGCCAGCAGCTCGGCCCTGAACACTGAAGCTTTCTTT. Its translation is CASSSALNTEAFF. The rearrangement joins TRBV11-3 to TRBJ1-1; the D is unclear. There are 13 residues in the CDR3. Trimming shortened V by 4 bases and J by 0 bases, and 6 bases separated the two germline ends. Germline CDR1 reads SGHNT; CDR2 reads YENEEA.

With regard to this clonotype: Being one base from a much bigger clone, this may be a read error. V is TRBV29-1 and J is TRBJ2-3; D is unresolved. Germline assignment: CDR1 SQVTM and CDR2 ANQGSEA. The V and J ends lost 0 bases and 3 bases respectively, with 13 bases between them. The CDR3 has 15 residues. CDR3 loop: CSVEDPIPWTDTQYF. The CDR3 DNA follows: TGCAGCGTTGAAGATCCCATTCCCTGGACAGATACGCAGTATTTT.

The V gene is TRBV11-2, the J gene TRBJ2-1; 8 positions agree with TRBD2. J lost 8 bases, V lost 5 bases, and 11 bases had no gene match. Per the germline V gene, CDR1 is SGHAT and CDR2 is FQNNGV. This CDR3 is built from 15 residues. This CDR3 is CASSKAGLAGDEQFF. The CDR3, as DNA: TGTGCCAGCAGCAAAGCTGGACTAGCAGGGGATGAGCAGTTCTTC.

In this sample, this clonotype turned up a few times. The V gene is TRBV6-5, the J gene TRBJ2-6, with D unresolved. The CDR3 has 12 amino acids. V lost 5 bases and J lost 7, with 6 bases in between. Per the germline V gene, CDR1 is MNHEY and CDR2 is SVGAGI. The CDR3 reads CASSQDANVLTF. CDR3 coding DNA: TGTGCCAGCAGTCAGGATGCCAACGTCCTGACTTTC.

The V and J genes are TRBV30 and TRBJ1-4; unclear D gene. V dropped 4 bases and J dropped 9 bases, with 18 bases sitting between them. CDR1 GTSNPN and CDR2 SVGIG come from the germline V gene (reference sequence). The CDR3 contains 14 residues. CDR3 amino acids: CAWNECRADKKLFF. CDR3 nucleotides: TGTGCCTGGAATGAGTGTCGGGCAGATAAAAAACTGTTTTTT.

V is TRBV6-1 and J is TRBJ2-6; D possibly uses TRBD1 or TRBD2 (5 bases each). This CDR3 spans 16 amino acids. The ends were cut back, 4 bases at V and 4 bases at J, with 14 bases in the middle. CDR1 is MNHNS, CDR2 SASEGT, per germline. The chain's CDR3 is CASSAGASNGANVLTF. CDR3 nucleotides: TGTGCCAGCAGTGCCGGGGCAAGCAACGGGGCCAACGTCCTGACTTTC.

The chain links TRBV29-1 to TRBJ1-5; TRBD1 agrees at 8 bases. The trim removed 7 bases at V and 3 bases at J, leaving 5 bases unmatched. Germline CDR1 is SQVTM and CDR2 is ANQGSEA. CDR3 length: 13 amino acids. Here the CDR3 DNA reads TGCAGCGCCTCGGGACAGGACAATCAGCCCCAGCATTTT. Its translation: CSASGQDNQPQHF.

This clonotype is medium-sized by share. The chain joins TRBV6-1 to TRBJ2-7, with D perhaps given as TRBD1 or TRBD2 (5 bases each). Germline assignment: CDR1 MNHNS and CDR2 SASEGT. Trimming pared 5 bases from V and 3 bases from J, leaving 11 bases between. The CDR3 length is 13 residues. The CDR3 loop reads CASSTGTNYEQYF. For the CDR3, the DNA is TGTGCCAGCAGTACCGGGACCAACTACGAGCAGTACTTC.

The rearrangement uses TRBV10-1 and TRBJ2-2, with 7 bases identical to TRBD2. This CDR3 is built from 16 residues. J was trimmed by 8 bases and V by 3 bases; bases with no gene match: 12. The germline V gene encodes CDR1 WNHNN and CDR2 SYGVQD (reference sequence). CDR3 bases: TGCGCCAGCAGTGAAATGGCTGGGGGGGGGGGGGGGGAGCTGTTTTTT. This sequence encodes CASSEMAGGGGGELFF.

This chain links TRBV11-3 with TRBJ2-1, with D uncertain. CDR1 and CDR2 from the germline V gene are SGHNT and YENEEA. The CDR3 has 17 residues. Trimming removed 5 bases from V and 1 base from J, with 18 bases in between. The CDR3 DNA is TGTGCCAGCAGCGCATCGATGACCCCTCTATCCTACAATGAGCAGTTCTTC. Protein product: CASSASMTPLSYNEQFF.

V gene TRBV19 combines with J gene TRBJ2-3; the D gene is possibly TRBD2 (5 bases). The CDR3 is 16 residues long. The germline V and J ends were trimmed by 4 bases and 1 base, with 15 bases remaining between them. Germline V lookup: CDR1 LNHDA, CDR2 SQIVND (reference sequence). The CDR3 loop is CASSKRSLDGTDTQYF. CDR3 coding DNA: TGTGCCAGTAGTAAGCGGAGTCTAGATGGCACAGATACGCAGTATTTT.

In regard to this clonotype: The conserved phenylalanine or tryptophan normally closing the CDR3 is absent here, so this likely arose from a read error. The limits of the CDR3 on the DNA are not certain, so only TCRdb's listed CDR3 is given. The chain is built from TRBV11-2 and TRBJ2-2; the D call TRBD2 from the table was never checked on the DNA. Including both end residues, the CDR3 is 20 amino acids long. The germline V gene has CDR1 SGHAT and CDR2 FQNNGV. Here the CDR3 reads CASTPTFGQGLAVNTGELVL.

The CDR3 DNA is TGCAGTGCTAGAGTCGGCGGGGGGACCCAAGAGACCCAGTACTTC. The encoded protein is CSARVGGGTQETQYF. The V gene is TRBV20-1, the J gene TRBJ2-5, with 8 bases aligning to TRBD2. There are 15 residues in the CDR3. Germline V gene lookup returns CDR1 DFQATT and CDR2 SNEGSKA (reference sequence). The J segment lost 1 base and the V segment lost 1 base, leaving 5 bases of the junction unmatched.

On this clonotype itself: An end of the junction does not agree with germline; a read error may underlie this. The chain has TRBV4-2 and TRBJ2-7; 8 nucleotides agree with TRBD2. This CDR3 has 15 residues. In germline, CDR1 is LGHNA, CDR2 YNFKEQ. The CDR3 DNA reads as TGTTCCAGCAGCCAGGAAAGCGGGAGTAGCTACGAGCAGTACTTC. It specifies CSSSQESGSSYEQYF.

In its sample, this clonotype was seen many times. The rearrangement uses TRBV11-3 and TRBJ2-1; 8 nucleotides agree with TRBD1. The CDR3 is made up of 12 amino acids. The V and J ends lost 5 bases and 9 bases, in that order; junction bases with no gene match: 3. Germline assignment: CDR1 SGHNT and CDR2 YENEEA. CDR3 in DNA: TGTGCCAGCAGCCCCGGACAGGGTGAGCAGTTCTTC. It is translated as CASSPGQGEQFF.

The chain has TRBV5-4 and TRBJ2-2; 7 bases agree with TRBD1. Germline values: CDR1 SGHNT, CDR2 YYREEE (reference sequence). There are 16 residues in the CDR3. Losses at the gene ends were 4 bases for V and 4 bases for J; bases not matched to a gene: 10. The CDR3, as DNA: TGTGCCAGCAGCACCTTACAGGGGATGGCCACCGGGGAGCTGTTTTTT. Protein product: CASSTLQGMATGELFF.

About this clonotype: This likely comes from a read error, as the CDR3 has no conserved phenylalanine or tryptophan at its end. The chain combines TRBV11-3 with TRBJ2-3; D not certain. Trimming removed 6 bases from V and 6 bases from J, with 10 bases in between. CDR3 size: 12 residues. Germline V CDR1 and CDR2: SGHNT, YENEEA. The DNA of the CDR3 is TGTGCCAGCAGTCCTAGAAGCGATACGCAGTATTTG. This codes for CASSPRSDTQYL.

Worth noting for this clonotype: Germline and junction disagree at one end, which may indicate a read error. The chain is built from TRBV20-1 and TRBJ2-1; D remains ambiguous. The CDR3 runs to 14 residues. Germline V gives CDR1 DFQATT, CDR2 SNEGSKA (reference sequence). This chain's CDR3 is CSARHWRSYNEQLF. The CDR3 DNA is TGCAGTGCTAGGCACTGGCGCTCCTACAATGAGCAGCTCTTC.

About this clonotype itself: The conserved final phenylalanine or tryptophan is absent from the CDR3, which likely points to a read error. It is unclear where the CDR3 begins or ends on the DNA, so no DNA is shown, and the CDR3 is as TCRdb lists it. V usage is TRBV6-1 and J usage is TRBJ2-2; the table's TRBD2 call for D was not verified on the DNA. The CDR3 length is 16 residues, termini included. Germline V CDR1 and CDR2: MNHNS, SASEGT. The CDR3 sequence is CASTGLAGAYTGELVV.

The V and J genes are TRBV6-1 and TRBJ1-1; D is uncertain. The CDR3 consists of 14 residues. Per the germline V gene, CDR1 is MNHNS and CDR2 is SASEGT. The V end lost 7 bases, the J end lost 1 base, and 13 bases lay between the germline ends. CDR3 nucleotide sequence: TGTGCCAGCACCTGGTACGGAAGGAACACTGAAGCTTTCTTT. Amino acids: CASTWYGRNTEAFF.